This T cell receptor (beta chain) is drawn from a study of blood T cells in healthy people across ages. The overall study: About one barcoded beta molecule per two T cells came from capture by template switching.

For the second PCR, which ran for about 6 to 12 cycles, a sample-barcoded 5' primer and a J-beta primer mix were used. TCRdb processed the 5' RACE reads anew with MiXCR; each CDR3 protein has one entry. The table includes approximately 960,000 distinct CDR3 sequences, under 35% detected once. Comments on this clonotype: Its antigen is unidentified.

Study outcomes and limitations: Per million T cells, TCR beta diversity dropped roughly linearly as age increased. The percentage of naive T cells correlated strongly with TCR beta diversity.

These records were also assigned to another study, of T cells of mothers and their children. That work states: Reads obtained per mother exceeded 10 million TCR beta CDR3 reads, with some 3 million obtained per child.

Sequencing used blood. This TCR derives from a woman in her thirties or forties in good health.

The CDR3: CASSPTLSRVEQYF. The CDR3 region has the DNA TGTGCCAGCAGCCCGACCTTGTCCCGCGTAGAGCAGTACTTC. V gene TRBV9 combines with J gene TRBJ2-7; D not resolved. Germline lookup yields CDR1 SGDLS and CDR2 YYNGEE. This CDR3 comprises 14 residues. Trimming stripped 4 bases from V and 7 bases from J, with 18 bases between.